The present TCR beta chain was sequenced within a study of technical replicates of blood from several donors. The trim removed 5 bases at V and 2 bases at J, leaving 13 bases unmatched. The CDR3 contains 19 residues. Germline V gene sequence: CDR1 SGHVS, CDR2 FQNEAQ. Clones were read by immunoSEQ multiplex PCR, and TCRdb kept only the in-frame ones, dropping some. The table shows around 84,000 clones, with roughly 98% occurring only once. Input material: T cells isolated from PBMCs. J is TRBJ1-4 and V is TRBV7-8; 11 bases fit TRBD1. The sequence came from a human donor in good health. The chain's CDR3 is CASSANGQGAGWTNEKLFF. The CDR3 nucleotides are TGTGCCAGCAGCGCAAACGGACAGGGGGCAGGTTGGACTAATGAAAAACTGTTTTTT. Variable domain in full (rest from reference TRBV7-8 and TRBJ1-4): GAGVSQSPRYKVAKRGQDVALRCDPISGHVSLFWYQQALGQGPEFLTYFQNEAQLDKSGLPSDRFFAERPEGSVSTLKIQRTQQEDSAVYLCASSANGQGAGWTNEKLFFGSGTQLSVL.